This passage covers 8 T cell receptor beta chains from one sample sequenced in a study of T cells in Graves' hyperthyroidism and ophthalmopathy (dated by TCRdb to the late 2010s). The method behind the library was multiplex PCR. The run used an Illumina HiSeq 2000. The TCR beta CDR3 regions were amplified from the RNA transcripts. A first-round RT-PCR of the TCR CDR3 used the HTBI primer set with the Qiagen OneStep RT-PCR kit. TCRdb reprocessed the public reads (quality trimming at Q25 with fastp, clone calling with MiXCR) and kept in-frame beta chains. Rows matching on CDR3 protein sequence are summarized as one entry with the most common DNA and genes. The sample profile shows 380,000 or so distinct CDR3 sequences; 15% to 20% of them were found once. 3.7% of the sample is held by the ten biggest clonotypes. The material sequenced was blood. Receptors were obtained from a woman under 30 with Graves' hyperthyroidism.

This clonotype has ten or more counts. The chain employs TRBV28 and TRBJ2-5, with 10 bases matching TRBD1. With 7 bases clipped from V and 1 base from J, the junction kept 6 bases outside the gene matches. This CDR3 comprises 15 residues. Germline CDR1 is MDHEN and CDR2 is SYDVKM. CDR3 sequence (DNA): TGTGCCAGCAACCGGGACAGGGGCTCCCAAGAGACCCAGTACTTC. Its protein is CASNRDRGSQETQYF.

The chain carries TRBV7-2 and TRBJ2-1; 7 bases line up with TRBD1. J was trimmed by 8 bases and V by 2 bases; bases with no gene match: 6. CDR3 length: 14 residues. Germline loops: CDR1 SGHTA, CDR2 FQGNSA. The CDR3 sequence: CASSLLGGRDEQFF. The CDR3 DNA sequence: TGTGCCAGCAGCTTACTAGGGGGCAGAGATGAGCAGTTCTTC.

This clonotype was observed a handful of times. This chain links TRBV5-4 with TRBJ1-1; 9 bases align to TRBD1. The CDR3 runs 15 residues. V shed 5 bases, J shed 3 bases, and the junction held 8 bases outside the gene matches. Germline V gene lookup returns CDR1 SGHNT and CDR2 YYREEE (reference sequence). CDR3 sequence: CASSPTGGADTEAFF. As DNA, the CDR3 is TGTGCCAGCAGTCCTACAGGGGGCGCGGACACTGAAGCTTTCTTT.

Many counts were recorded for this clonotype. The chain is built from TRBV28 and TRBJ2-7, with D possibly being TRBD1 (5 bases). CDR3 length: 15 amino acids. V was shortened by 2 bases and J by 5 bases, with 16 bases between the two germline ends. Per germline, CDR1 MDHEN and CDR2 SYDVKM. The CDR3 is CASSLGSYRGDEQYF. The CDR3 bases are TGTGCCAGCAGTTTAGGGTCGTATAGGGGCGACGAGCAGTACTTC.

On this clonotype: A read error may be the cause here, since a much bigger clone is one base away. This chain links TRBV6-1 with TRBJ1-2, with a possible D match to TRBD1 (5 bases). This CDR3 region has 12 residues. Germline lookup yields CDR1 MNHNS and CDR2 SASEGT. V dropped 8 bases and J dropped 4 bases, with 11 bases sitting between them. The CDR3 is CASVGAIYGYTF. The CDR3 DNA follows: TGTGCCAGCGTAGGGGCGATCTATGGCTACACCTTC.

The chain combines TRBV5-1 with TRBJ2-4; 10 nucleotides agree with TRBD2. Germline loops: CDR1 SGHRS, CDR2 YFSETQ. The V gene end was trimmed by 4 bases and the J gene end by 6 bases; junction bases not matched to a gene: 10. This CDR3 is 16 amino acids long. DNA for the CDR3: TGCGCCAGCAGCGCTAGCGGGGGACCGGGTTCAAACATTCAGTACTTC. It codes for CASSASGGPGSNIQYF.

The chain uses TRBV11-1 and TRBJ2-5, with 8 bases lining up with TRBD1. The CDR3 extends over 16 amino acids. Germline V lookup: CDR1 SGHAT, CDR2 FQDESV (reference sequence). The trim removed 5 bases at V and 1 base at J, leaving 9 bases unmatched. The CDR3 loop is CASSAQGAGAQETQYF. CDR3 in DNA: TGTGCCAGCAGCGCCCAGGGGGCCGGGGCCCAAGAGACCCAGTACTTC.

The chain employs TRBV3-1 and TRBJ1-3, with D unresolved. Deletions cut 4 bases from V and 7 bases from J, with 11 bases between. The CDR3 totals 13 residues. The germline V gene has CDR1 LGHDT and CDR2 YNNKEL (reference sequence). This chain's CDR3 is CASSRAFRNTIYF. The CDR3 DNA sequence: TGTGCCAGCAGCCGGGCATTCCGCAACACCATATATTTT.